The sequence of this T cell receptor (beta chain) was determined in a study of neurological immune-mediated disorders. Study conclusions and caveats: Across subjects, expanded clones had no CDR3 amino acid sequences in common, pointing to private repertoires in all groups.

Time point denoted: longitudinal time-point 1 (baseline). The cDNA was synthesized by means of template-switch 5'RACE, which was carried out with 10-nucleotide random UMIs. One entry per CDR3 protein results from TCRdb running MiXCR on the 5' RACE reads. The repertoire has approximately 37,000 distinct CDR3 sequences, about 3.2% of them found once; the top ten carry approximately 7.5%. In its sample, this clonotype was seen a few times. The antigen is undetermined. This CDR3 spans 14 amino acids. The V end was cut by 4 bases, the J end by 4 bases, with 14 bases between. Germline V gene lookup returns CDR1 SGHRS and CDR2 YFSETQ.

Material: PBMCs. The V call is TRBV5-1, the J call TRBJ1-2, with D possibly TRBD1 on 5 matching bases. This receptor was obtained from a woman aged 55-69 years with multiple sclerosis. In DNA, the CDR3 is TGCGCCAGCAGCCATGGGCAGGGTAGCTATGGCTACACCTTC. Translated, it gives CASSHGQGSYGYTF.